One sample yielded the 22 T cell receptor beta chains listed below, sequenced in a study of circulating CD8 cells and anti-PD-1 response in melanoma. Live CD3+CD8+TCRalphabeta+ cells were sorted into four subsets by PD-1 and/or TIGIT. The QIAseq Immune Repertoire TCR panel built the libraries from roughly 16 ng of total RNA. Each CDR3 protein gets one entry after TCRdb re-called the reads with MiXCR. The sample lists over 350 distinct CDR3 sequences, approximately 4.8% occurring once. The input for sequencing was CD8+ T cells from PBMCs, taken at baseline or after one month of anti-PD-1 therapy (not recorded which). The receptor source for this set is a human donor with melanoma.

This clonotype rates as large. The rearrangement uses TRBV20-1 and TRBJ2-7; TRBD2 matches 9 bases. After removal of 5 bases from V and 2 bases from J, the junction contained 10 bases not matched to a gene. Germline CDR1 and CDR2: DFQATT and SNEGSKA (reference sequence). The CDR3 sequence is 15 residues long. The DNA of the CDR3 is TGCAGTGCTCCAAGACTAGCGGACGTAACCTACGAGCAGTACTTC. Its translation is CSAPRLADVTYEQYF.

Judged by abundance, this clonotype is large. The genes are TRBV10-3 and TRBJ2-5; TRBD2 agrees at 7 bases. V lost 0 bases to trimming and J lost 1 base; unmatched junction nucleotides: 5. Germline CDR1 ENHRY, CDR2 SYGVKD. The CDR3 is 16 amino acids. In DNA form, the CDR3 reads TGTGCCATCAGTGAGTCGGACCTAGCGGTCCAAGAGACCCAGTACTTC. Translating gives CAISESDLAVQETQYF.

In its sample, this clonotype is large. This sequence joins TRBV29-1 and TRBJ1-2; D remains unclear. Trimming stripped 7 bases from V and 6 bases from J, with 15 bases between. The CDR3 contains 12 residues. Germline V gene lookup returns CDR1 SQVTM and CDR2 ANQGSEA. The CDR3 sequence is CSAAVASDGYTF. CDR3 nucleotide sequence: TGCAGCGCCGCTGTTGCCTCCGATGGCTACACCTTC.

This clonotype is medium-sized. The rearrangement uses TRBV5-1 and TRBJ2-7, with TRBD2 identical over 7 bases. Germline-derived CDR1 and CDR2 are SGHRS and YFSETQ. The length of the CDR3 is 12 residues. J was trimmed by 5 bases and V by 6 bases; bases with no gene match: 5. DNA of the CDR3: TGCGCCAGCACGTGGGGAGGGCACGAGCAGTACTTC. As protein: CASTWGGHEQYF.

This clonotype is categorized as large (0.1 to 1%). DNA of the CDR3: TGTGCCAGCAGCTTAGAATCAGGCCTAGCAAGCAATGAGCAGTTCTTC. It is translated as CASSLESGLASNEQFF. The chain is built from TRBV7-2 and TRBJ2-1; maybe TRBD2 (5 bases). This CDR3 comprises 16 residues. CDR1 and CDR2 from the germline V gene are SGHTA and FQGNSA. Trimming took off 1 base at V and 6 bases at J, with 16 bases between the two ends.

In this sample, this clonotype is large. CDR3 sequence reads: CATSTLTPQGAVRNIQYF. DNA of the CDR3: TGTGCCACCAGCACCCTTACCCCGCAGGGGGCGGTAAGGAACATTCAGTACTTC. The chain uses TRBV24-1 and TRBJ2-4; TRBD1 matches at 8 bases. The CDR3 runs 18 residues. The V and J ends lost 7 bases and 7 bases, in that order; junction bases with no gene match: 20. CDR1 and CDR2 from the germline V gene are KGHDR and SFDVKD.

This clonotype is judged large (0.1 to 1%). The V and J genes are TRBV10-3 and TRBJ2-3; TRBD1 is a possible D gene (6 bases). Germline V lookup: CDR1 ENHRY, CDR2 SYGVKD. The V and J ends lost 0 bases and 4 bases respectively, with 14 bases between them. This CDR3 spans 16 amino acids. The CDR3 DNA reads TGTGCCATCAGTGAGTCTAGGGGGAGCGGCGCAGATACGCAGTATTTT. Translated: CAISESRGSGADTQYF.

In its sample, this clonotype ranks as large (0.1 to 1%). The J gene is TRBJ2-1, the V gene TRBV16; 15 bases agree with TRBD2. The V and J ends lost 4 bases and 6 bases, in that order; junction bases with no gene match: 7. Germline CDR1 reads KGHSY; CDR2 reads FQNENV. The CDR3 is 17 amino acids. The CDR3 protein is CASSPGLAGGSTNEQFF. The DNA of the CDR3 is TGTGCCAGCAGCCCCGGACTAGCGGGGGGGTCGACCAATGAGCAGTTCTTC.

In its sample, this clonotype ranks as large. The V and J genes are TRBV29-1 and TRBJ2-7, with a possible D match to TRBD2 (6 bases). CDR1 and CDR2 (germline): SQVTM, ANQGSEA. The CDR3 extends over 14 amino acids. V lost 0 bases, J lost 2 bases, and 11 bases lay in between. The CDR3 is CSVEEGTGAYEQYF. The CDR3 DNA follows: TGCAGCGTTGAAGAAGGTACGGGAGCCTACGAGCAGTACTTC.

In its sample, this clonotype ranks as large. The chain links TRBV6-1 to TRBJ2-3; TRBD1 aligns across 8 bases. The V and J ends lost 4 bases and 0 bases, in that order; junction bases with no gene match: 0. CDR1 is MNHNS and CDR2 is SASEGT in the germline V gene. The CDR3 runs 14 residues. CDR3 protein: CASSGTGSTDTQYF. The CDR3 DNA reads TGTGCCAGCAGTGGGACAGGGAGCACAGATACGCAGTATTTT.

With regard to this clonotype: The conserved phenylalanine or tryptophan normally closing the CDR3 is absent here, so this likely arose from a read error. The DNA for the CDR3 is TGTGCCTGGAGTGCAACAGGGGGACTCGCAGATACGCAGTATCTT. Translation gives CAWSATGGLADTQYL. V usage is TRBV30 and J usage is TRBJ2-3; 8 bases fit TRBD1. The germline V gene encodes CDR1 GTSNPN and CDR2 SVGIG (reference sequence). The CDR3 contains 15 residues. V was clipped by 1 base and J by 4 bases; unmatched bases: 7.

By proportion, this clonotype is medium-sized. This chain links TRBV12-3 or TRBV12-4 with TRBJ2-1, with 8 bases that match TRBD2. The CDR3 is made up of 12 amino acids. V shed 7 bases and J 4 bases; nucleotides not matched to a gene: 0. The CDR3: CASTSGYNEQFF. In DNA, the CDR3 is TGTGCCAGCACTAGCGGGTACAATGAGCAGTTCTTC.

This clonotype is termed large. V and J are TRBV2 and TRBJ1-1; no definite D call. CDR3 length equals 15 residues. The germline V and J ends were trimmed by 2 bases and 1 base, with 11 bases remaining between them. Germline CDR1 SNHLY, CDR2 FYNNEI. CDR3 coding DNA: TGTGCCAGCAGTGAACTCTGGCGACAGAACACTGAAGCTTTCTTT. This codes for CASSELWRQNTEAFF.

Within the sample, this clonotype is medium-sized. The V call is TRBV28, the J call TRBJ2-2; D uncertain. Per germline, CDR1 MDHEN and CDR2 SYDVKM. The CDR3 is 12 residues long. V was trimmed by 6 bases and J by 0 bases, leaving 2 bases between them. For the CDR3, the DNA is TGTGCCAGCAGCCCGAACACCGGGGAGCTGTTTTTT. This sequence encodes CASSPNTGELFF.

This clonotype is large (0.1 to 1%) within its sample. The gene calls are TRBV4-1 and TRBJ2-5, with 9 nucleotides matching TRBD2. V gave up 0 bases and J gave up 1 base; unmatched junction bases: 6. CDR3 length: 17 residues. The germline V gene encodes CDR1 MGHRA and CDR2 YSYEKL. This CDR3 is CASSQEAGGTLQETQYF. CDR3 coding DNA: TGCGCCAGCAGCCAAGAGGCGGGGGGGACCCTCCAAGAGACCCAGTACTTC.

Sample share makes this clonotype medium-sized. Here the CDR3 DNA reads TGTGCCAGCAGTCCAACTAGCGGGGGACCAGATACGCAGTATTTT. It is translated as CASSPTSGGPDTQYF. This sequence joins TRBV6-4 and TRBJ2-3; 11 bases are shared with TRBD2. The CDR3 covers 15 residues. V dropped 5 bases and J dropped 4; count of bases not matched to a gene: 5. Germline lookup yields CDR1 MRHNA and CDR2 SNTAGT.

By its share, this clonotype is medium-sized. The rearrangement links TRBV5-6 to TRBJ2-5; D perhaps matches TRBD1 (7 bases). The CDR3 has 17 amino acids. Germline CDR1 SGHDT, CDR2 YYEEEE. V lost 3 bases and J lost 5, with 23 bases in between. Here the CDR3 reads CASSSSLQGGSQETQYF. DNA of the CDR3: TGTGCCAGCAGCTCCTCACTGCAGGGGGGATCGCAGGAGACCCAGTACTTC.

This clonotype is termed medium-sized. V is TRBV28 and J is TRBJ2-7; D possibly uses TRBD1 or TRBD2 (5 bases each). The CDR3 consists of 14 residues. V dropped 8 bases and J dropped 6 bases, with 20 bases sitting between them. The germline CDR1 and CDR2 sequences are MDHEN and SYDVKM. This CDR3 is CASALLGTSIEQYF. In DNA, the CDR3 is TGTGCCAGCGCGCTCCTTGGGACGTCTATCGAGCAGTACTTC.

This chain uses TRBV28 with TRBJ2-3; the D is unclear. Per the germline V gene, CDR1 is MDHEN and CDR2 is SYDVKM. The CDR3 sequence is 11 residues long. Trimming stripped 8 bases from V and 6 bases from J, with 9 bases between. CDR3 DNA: TGTGCCAGCTACTTGGGGGATACGCAGTATTTT. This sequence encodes CASYLGDTQYF.

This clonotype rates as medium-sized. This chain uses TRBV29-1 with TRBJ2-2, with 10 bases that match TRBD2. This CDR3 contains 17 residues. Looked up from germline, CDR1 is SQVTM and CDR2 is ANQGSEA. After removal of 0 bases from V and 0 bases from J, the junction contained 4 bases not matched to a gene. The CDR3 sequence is CSVEDLGLAPNTGELFF. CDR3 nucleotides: TGCAGCGTTGAAGATTTGGGACTAGCGCCGAACACCGGGGAGCTGTTTTTT.

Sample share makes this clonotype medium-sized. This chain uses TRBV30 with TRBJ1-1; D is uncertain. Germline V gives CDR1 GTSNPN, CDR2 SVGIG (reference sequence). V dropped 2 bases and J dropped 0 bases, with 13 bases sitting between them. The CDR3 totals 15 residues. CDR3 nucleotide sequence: TGTGCCTGGAGTACCCGAAGAGGTATGAACACTGAAGCTTTCTTT. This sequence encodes CAWSTRRGMNTEAFF.

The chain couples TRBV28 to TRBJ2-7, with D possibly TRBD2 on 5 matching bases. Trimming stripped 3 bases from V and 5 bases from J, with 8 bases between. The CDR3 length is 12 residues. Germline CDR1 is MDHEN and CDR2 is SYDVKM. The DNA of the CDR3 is TGTGCCAGCAGTTTCCTTAGCGACGAGCAGTACTTC. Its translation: CASSFLSDEQYF.